This T cell receptor beta chain was recovered during a study of blood T cell repertoires in COVID-19. V trimming: 1 base; J trimming: 2 bases; junction bases outside the gene matches: 4. Per germline, CDR1 MGHRA and CDR2 YSYEKL. The CDR3 totals 15 residues. This clone was observed a single time. Using immunoSEQ multiplex PCR, the repertoire was profiled, and TCRdb retains in-frame clones only, with some absent. This repertoire shows a few hundred thousand clones, 80% to 90% found once; its top ten account for 3.5% to 5.5%. The chain carries TRBV4-1 and TRBJ1-2, with TRBD1 matching 7 bases. This sequence was found in a woman aged 30 to 39 who had recovered from COVID-19. The specimen was PBMCs or T cells enriched from blood (not recorded which). CDR3 nucleotides: TGCGCCAGCAGCCAAGCAGAGGGACAGAACTATGGCTACACCTTC. This sequence encodes CASSQAEGQNYGYTF.